The 6 T cell receptor beta chains below were found in one sample sequenced in a study of CD8+CD57+ T cells in acquired aplastic anemia. Researchers used genomic DNA as the template to profile TCR beta VDJ and CDR3. TCRdb re-analysed the reads in MiXCR, keeping a single row per CDR3 protein. The table has about 200,000 distinct CDR3 sequences, 60% to 80% seen once. CD8+CD57+ cell expansion had been shown by flow cytometry in patients chosen for sequencing. Sequencing was performed on sorted CD4+, CD8+, or CD8+CD57+ T cells (not recorded which) from PBMCs. These receptors were taken from a human donor with aplastic anemia.

The chain links TRBV29-1 to TRBJ1-2; 8 nucleotides align to TRBD1. The CDR3 has 16 amino acids. V lost 6 bases, J lost 1 base, and 13 bases stayed unmatched. The germline CDR1 and CDR2 sequences are SQVTM and ANQGSEA. Here the CDR3 reads CSVLGTGLGLNYGYTF. In DNA form, the CDR3 reads TGCAGCGTCCTAGGGACAGGTCTGGGACTTAACTATGGCTACACCTTC.

This clonotype showed up just a few times. This chain joins TRBV19 and TRBJ1-5, with D unresolved. Trimming cost V 1 base and J 5 bases, with 3 bases left between them. The germline V gene has CDR1 LNHDA and CDR2 SQIVND (reference sequence). The CDR3 extends over 12 amino acids. In nucleotides, the CDR3 is TGTGCCAGTAGTATAGTGGATCAGCCCCAGCATTTT. It translates to CASSIVDQPQHF.

This clonotype showed up many times. This chain links TRBV11-3 with TRBJ1-3; D gene ambiguous. This CDR3 is 19 amino acids long. CDR1 and CDR2 from the germline V gene are SGHNT and YENEEA. V lost 6 bases, J lost 1 base, and 25 bases lay in between. The CDR3 spells CASRFCWACPVFSGNTIYF. DNA of the CDR3: TGTGCCAGCAGGTTTTGTTGGGCTTGTCCTGTTTTTTCTGGAAACACCATATATTTT.

This clonotype was picked up a small number of times. V and J are TRBV25-1 and TRBJ1-5; D perhaps matches TRBD1 (6 bases). The V gene lost 1 base and the J gene lost 6 bases, with 10 bases spanning the gap. The CDR3 spans 14 residues. Germline-derived CDR1 and CDR2 are MGHDK and SYGVNS. The CDR3 region has the DNA TGTGCCAGCAGTGAATCGGGGGCGGGTCAGCCCCAGCATTTT. It translates to CASSESGAGQPQHF.

The V gene is TRBV2, the J gene TRBJ2-7, with 9 bases identical to TRBD1. Per germline, CDR1 SNHLY and CDR2 FYNNEI. The CDR3 has 15 residues. The V segment lost 3 bases and the J segment 7 bases; nucleotides outside the gene matches: 10. The CDR3 is CASSEGDREIYEQYF. CDR3 bases: TGTGCCAGCAGTGAGGGGGACAGGGAAATCTATGAGCAGTACTTC.

The chain is built from TRBV5-6 and TRBJ2-5, with D tentatively TRBD1 (7 bases). Germline V CDR1 and CDR2: SGHDT, YYEEEE. The CDR3 spans 14 residues. Trimming took 4 bases from V and 5 from J, leaving 15 bases between them. The CDR3 DNA reads as TGTGCCAGCAGCGGGGGGACAGAGTGGGAGACCCAGTACTTC. Encoded protein: CASSGGTEWETQYF.